These 8 T cell receptor beta chains came from one sample sequenced in a study of cytomegalovirus exposure and HLA in healthy donors. The PCR made use of 60 Vbeta and 13 Jbeta primers. Data came from immunoSEQ multiplex PCR; TCRdb stores just in-frame clones and leaves some out. The sample carries 120,000 or so clones, about 72% recorded once. Specimen: PBMCs. The receptors were sampled from a man younger than 40 in good health and CMV-seropositive.

A few counts support this clone. This chain's CDR3 is CAIRDRGNGYTF. CDR3 DNA sequence: TGTGCCATCAGGGACAGGGGAAATGGCTACACCTTC. The V and J genes are TRBV6-5 and TRBJ1-2; 10 positions agree with TRBD1. This CDR3 is 12 amino acids long. Germline CDR1 reads MNHEY; CDR2 reads SVGAGI. Unmatched junction bases numbered 5, after V lost 10 bases and J lost 6 bases.

The rearrangement links TRBV19 to TRBJ2-7; 8 bases map to TRBD2. From germline, CDR1 is LNHDA and CDR2 SQIVND (reference sequence). The CDR3 spans 15 residues. V was pared by 4 bases and J by 4 bases, with 9 bases of the junction left unmatched. The CDR3 here is CASSKTSGAIYEQYF. CDR3 nucleotides: TGTGCCAGTAGTAAAACTAGCGGAGCGATATACGAGCAGTACTTC.

This chain uses TRBV28 with TRBJ1-4; 7 bases line up with TRBD1. J lost 5 bases, V lost 8 bases, and 11 bases had no gene match. CDR1 MDHEN and CDR2 SYDVKM come from the germline V gene. The CDR3 consists of 15 residues. The CDR3 DNA is TGTGCCAGCTACCAGCGACAGGGCTCCAATGAAAAACTGTTTTTT. Its protein is CASYQRQGSNEKLFF.

The table lists this clone with a few counts. The chain has TRBV19 and TRBJ2-7, with TRBD1 identical over 7 bases. Per the germline V gene, CDR1 is LNHDA and CDR2 is SQIVND (reference sequence). The CDR3 is 13 amino acids. The trim removed 5 bases at V and 2 bases at J, leaving 3 bases unmatched. The CDR3 bases are TGTGCCAGTAGTCCGGGACAGCCCTACGAGCAGTACTTC. Residues: CASSPGQPYEQYF.

A note on this clone: The sample has other DNA sequences that encode this CDR3 too. The rearrangement joins TRBV6-5 to TRBJ2-1; 12 bases match TRBD2. The ends lost 2 bases at V and 9 bases at J; junction bases unmatched: 8. The CDR3 sequence is 16 residues long. Germline V gene sequence: CDR1 MNHEY, CDR2 SVGAGI. The CDR3 DNA reads TGTGCCAGCAGTTACGCGACTAGCGGGAGAGTCCCTGAGCAGTTCTTC. Its protein is CASSYATSGRVPEQFF.

V and J are TRBV11-1 and TRBJ2-3, with D possibly matching TRBD1 (6 bases). The CDR3 is 16 amino acids. V gave up 5 bases and J gave up 1 base, with 16 bases separating them. CDR1 and CDR2 from the germline V gene are SGHAT and FQDESV (reference sequence). The CDR3 loop is CASSPLRGGRTDTQYF. In nucleotides, the CDR3 is TGTGCCAGCAGCCCCCTCCGTGGGGGCCGCACAGATACGCAGTATTTT.

The chain is built from TRBV6-1 and TRBJ2-7, with a tentative D call TRBD1 (6 bases). Per the germline V gene, CDR1 is MNHNS and CDR2 is SASEGT. This CDR3 comprises 13 residues. The V and J ends lost 2 bases and 3 bases respectively, with 8 bases between them. The CDR3 sequence: CASSERQVYEQYF. The DNA of the CDR3 is TGTGCCAGCAGTGAACGACAGGTCTACGAGCAGTACTTC.

V usage is TRBV5-1 and J usage is TRBJ2-1; TRBD2 agrees at 14 bases. The V and J ends lost 0 bases and 9 bases, in that order; junction bases with no gene match: 2. The CDR3 is made up of 15 amino acids. Germline CDR1 SGHRS, CDR2 YFSETQ. CDR3 in DNA: TGCGCCAGCAGCTTGGGACTAGCGGGAGGGGTTGAGCAGTTCTTC. Its protein is CASSLGLAGGVEQFF.